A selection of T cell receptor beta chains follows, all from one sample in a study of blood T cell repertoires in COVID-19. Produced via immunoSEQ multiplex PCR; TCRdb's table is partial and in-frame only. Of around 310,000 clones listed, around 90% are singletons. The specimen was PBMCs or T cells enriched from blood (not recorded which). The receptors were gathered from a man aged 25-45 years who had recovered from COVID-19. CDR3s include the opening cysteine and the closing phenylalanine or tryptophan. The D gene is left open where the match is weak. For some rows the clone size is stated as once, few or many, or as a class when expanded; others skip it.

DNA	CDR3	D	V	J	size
TGTGCCAGCAGCCCATTAGGCCGGGAAGAGACCCAGTACTTC	CASSPLGREETQYF	-	TRBV6-5	TRBJ2-5	-
TGCGCCAGCAGCCTAATGACAGGGAAGAACACTGAAGCTTTCTTT	CASSLMTGKNTEAFF	TRBD1	TRBV5-1	TRBJ1-1	-
TGTGCCAGCGCCGCGGGCAGCTCCTACAATGAGCAGTTCTTC	CASAAGSSYNEQFF	-	TRBV11-3	TRBJ2-1	-
TGTGCCAGCAGTTTTCGGTTTAATCAGCCCCAGCATTTT	CASSFRFNQPQHF	-	TRBV28	TRBJ1-5	-
TGTGCCAGCAGCGTAAGAGGGGGCGCGAACTTGGAGACCCAGTACTTC	CASSVRGGANLETQYF	TRBD1	TRBV9	TRBJ2-5	-
TGTGCCAGCAGCTTAGACCCCCCTAGGTCGGACACTGAAGCTTTCTTT	CASSLDPPRSDTEAFF	-	TRBV7-9	TRBJ1-1	-
TGTGCCAGCAGCTTATTGGCTTGGAACAGGGGTACGGGCGGGGAGCTGTTTTTT	CASSLLAWNRGTGGELFF	TRBD1	TRBV7-9	TRBJ2-2	-
TGTGCCATCAAAGAAATCGACAGGGGCAACACTGAAGCTTTCTTT	CAIKEIDRGNTEAFF	TRBD1	TRBV10-3	TRBJ1-1	-
TGTGCCACCAGTGACCTCAGGTATGAGCAGTTCTTC	CATSDLRYEQFF	-	TRBV24-1	TRBJ2-1	-
TGTGCCAGTAGTCCGAGGACTAGCAACAATGAGCAGTTCTTC	CASSPRTSNNEQFF	TRBD2	TRBV19	TRBJ2-1	-
TGTGCCACCGTAACAGGCGTCTCTGGAAACACCATATATTTT	CATVTGVSGNTIYF	-	TRBV28	TRBJ1-3	-
TGTGCCAGCAGCATGAGCGGGGGGGCAGTCAAAAACATTCAGTACTTC	CASSMSGGAVKNIQYF	TRBD2	TRBV7-9	TRBJ2-4	-
TGCAGTGCGGGGCAGGGGATTGTCGCTTTCTTT	CSAGQGIVAFF	-	TRBV20-1	TRBJ1-1	-
TGTGCCAGCAGTTACTCCGAGCTAGAAGATACGCAGTATTTT	CASSYSELEDTQYF	-	TRBV6-2/TRBV6-3	TRBJ2-3	-
TGTGCCAGCAGCAACCCGGGACAGGGGAATTTTGGCTACACCTTC	CASSNPGQGNFGYTF	TRBD1	TRBV6-6	TRBJ1-2	-
TGTGCCACCAGCAGACCGGACAGGCCTAACTATGGCTACACCTTC	CATSRPDRPNYGYTF	TRBD1	TRBV15	TRBJ1-2	-
TGTGCCAGCAGCCGGCAGGGGGGCATCTACGAGCAGTACTTC	CASSRQGGIYEQYF	-	TRBV14	TRBJ2-7	few
TGTGCCAGCAGTATTGGCACGGGGATGGAGACCCAGTACTTC	CASSIGTGMETQYF	-	TRBV28	TRBJ2-5	-
TGTGCCAGCTCAGATAGACTAGCGGATGGGGAGACCCAGTACTTC	CASSDRLADGETQYF	TRBD2	TRBV18	TRBJ2-5	-
TGCGCCAGCAGAACCTCAGGGGTCGTGGCCCAGTACTTC	CASRTSGVVAQYF	-	TRBV5-1	TRBJ2-5	-
TGTGCCAGCAGTCGCAGGGGGTTCTACACCTTC	CASSRRGFYTF	TRBD1	TRBV12-3/TRBV12-4	TRBJ1-2	-
TGTGCCAGCAGAATCGGGACAGGCCCTTACGAGCAGTACTTC	CASRIGTGPYEQYF	TRBD1	TRBV2	TRBJ2-7	-
TGTGCCACCAGTGATCCACAGGGCGCCTATGGCTACACCTTC	CATSDPQGAYGYTF	-	TRBV24-1	TRBJ1-2	-
TGTGCCAGTGGACTAGCGGGGCGTAATGAGCAGTTCTTC	CASGLAGRNEQFF	TRBD2	TRBV19	TRBJ2-1	-
TGTGCCAGCAGCGTAACTAGCGGGAGGAATGAGCAGTTCTTC	CASSVTSGRNEQFF	TRBD2	TRBV9	TRBJ2-1	-
TGTGCCAGTAGTATTAGGAGGCCGCTAAGTAACTATGACGGCTACACCTTC	CASSIRRPLSNYDGYTF	-	TRBV19	TRBJ1-2	-
TGTGCCAGCAGATCGGGCTCCACAGGTCATGGCTACACCTTC	CASRSGSTGHGYTF	-	TRBV6-1	TRBJ1-2	-
TGTGCCAGCAGCGTAGAGGACAGGGGGGATGTTGGCTACACCTTC	CASSVEDRGDVGYTF	TRBD1	TRBV9	TRBJ1-2	-
TGTGCCAGCAGACGAAACAGAGCAACTAATGAAAAACTGTTTTTT	CASRRNRATNEKLFF	-	TRBV7-6	TRBJ1-4	-
TGTGCCAGCAGTGAAGTTAGCCACTACGAGCAGTACTTC	CASSEVSHYEQYF	-	TRBV6-1	TRBJ2-7	-
TGTGCCAGCAGCTCGGGGGGCCGGAACACCGGGGAGCTGTTTTTT	CASSSGGRNTGELFF	-	TRBV11-2	TRBJ2-2	-
TGTGCCAGCAGCTTAGGTAGAGGGGATACGCAGTATTTT	CASSLGRGDTQYF	-	TRBV13	TRBJ2-3	-
TGTGCCAGCAGTGAGTCCAGGGTACATGAGCAGTTCTTC	CASSESRVHEQFF	-	TRBV28	TRBJ2-1	-
TGCGCCAGCACCCCTTCGGGGGGCAATTCACCCCTCCACTTT	CASTPSGGNSPLHF	-	TRBV5-1	TRBJ1-6	-
TGTGCCAGCAGTTCTAGCGGGGGCTCCTACAATGAGCAGTTCTTC	CASSSSGGSYNEQFF	TRBD2	TRBV7-3	TRBJ2-1	-
TGTGCCAGCAGTTTCCGGACAAACACCTACGAGCAGTACTTC	CASSFRTNTYEQYF	-	TRBV28	TRBJ2-7	-
TGTGCCACCAGCAGACCAGGACAGGGCCGAGAAAAACTGTTTTTT	CATSRPGQGREKLFF	TRBD1	TRBV15	TRBJ1-4	-
TGTGCCAGCAGCGTGACAGTAAGCTCCTACGAGCAGTACTTC	CASSVTVSSYEQYF	-	TRBV5-8	TRBJ2-7	once
TGTGCCAGCAGTCCCTTGCCGGGACAGGGTCTCTACGAGCAGTACTTC	CASSPLPGQGLYEQYF	TRBD1	TRBV27	TRBJ2-7	-
TGTGCCACCAGCGGTCGCACAGGGAGTCCGGAGACCCAGTACTTC	CATSGRTGSPETQYF	-	TRBV15	TRBJ2-5	-
TGTGCCATCAGTCGGACAGGGAGGGAAAACACTGAAGCTTTCTTT	CAISRTGRENTEAFF	TRBD1	TRBV10-3	TRBJ1-1	-
TGTGCCAGCAGGAGAGGGGGCGGCTATGGCTACACCTTC	CASRRGGGYGYTF	TRBD1	TRBV28	TRBJ1-2	-
TGTGCCAGCTGGGACACTCTGAACACTGAAGCTTTCTTT	CASWDTLNTEAFF	-	TRBV18	TRBJ1-1	-
TGTGCAAGTCGCCCCCAACCGGGACAGCCTTATGGCTACACCTTC	CASRPQPGQPYGYTF	-	TRBV12-2	TRBJ1-2	once
TGCAGCGTTCCTCAGCCGGGACAGGGGACTATGACTGAAGCTTTCTTT	CSVPQPGQGTMTEAFF	TRBD1	TRBV29-1	TRBJ1-1	-